One and the same sample provided the 15 T cell receptor beta chains below, sequenced in a study of high-grade serous ovarian cancer treatment subgroups. Tumor samples were taken before definitive surgery or chemotherapy. Only in-frame clones appear in the TCRdb table, and some are missing; sequencing was by immunoSEQ multiplex PCR. The repertoire includes approximately 600 clones, 80% to 90% of them detected once, and 11% sits in the top ten. The sequenced sample was tumor tissue. The receptor source for this set is a human donor with high-grade serous ovarian cancer.

This sequence joins TRBV19 and TRBJ1-5; 7 positions match TRBD1. The CDR3 totals 20 residues. Germline CDR1 and CDR2: LNHDA and SQIVND (reference sequence). V gave up 6 bases and J gave up 2 bases; unmatched junction bases: 22. The DNA of the CDR3 is TGTGCCAGTAGGGACCCCGGGACAGATCGACCCCATATTGGCAATCAGCCCCAGCATTTT. Translating gives CASRDPGTDRPHIGNQPQHF.

The CDR3, as DNA: TGTGCCAGCAGCCAATTTACAGGGGGCGAGGTTGAAAAACTGTTTTTT. Translation gives CASSQFTGGEVEKLFF. V is TRBV4-2 and J is TRBJ1-4; 9 bases match TRBD1. This CDR3 is built from 16 residues. Germline V gene sequence: CDR1 LGHNA, CDR2 YNFKEQ. The junction had 8 bases not matched to a gene; V was cut back by 2 bases and J by 7 bases.

This clone was recorded once. The chain links TRBV5-1 to TRBJ2-1; D remains unclear. The CDR3 covers 15 residues. V lost 0 bases to trimming and J lost 4 bases, with 11 bases between them. Per germline, CDR1 SGHRS and CDR2 YFSETQ. Here the CDR3 reads CASSLGRTLYNEQFF. In nucleotides, the CDR3 is TGCGCCAGCAGCTTGGGCAGGACCCTTTACAATGAGCAGTTCTTC. The entire variable domain, with the rest obtained from reference TRBV5-1 and TRBJ2-1, is as follows: KAGVTQTPRYLIKTRGQQVTLSCSPISGHRSVSWYQQTPGQGLQFLFEYFSETQRNKGNFPGRFSGRQFSNSRSEMNVSTLELGDSALYLCASSLGRTLYNEQFFGPGTRLTVL.

V and J are TRBV7-2 and TRBJ2-5, with 12 nucleotides matching TRBD2. The CDR3 covers 16 residues. Germline loops: CDR1 SGHTA, CDR2 FQGNSA. J was trimmed by 2 bases and V by 6 bases; bases with no gene match: 7. The CDR3 coding sequence is TGTGCCAGCAGTAATAGACTAGCGGGAGAGCAAGAGACCCAGTACTTC. It encodes CASSNRLAGEQETQYF.

The genes are TRBV7-2 and TRBJ2-1, with 8 positions matching TRBD2. V dropped 6 bases and J dropped 7; count of bases not matched to a gene: 11. The CDR3 has 15 residues. Germline-derived CDR1 and CDR2 are SGHTA and FQGNSA. The CDR3 DNA sequence: TGTGCCAGCAGGCGTTTCGGGGGGGCAGAGAATGAGCAGTTCTTC. Protein sequence: CASRRFGGAENEQFF.

The rearrangement links TRBV5-1 to TRBJ1-4, with a possible D match to TRBD1 (5 bases). The V end lost 0 bases, the J end lost 13 bases, and 16 bases lay between the germline ends. This CDR3 is 14 amino acids long. CDR1 SGHRS and CDR2 YFSETQ come from the germline V gene. CDR3 region: CASSLEPRVGGLFF. The CDR3 DNA reads as TGCGCCAGCAGCTTGGAACCTAGGGTGGGGGGACTGTTTTTT.

This rearrangement joins TRBV7-9 to TRBJ2-1, with D possibly being TRBD2 (5 bases). CDR1 and CDR2 from the germline V gene are SEHNR and FQNEAQ (reference sequence). V dropped 0 bases and J dropped 9 bases, with 21 bases sitting between them. The CDR3 sequence is 17 residues long. CDR3 nucleotide sequence: TGTGCCAGCAGCTTAGCGTTCGGCGGAGCTAGCTTTTCTGAGCAGTTCTTC. It codes for CASSLAFGGASFSEQFF.

The J gene is TRBJ1-1, the V gene TRBV7-9, with 10 bases that match TRBD1. Trimming took 2 bases from V and 2 from J; bases not matched to a gene: 14. Germline V CDR1 and CDR2: SEHNR, FQNEAQ (reference sequence). The CDR3 has 19 amino acids. CDR3 amino acids: CASSLRKGGQGRNNTEAFF. The CDR3 DNA is TGTGCCAGCAGCTTAAGGAAGGGGGGACAGGGGAGAAACAACACTGAAGCTTTCTTT.

The CDR3 protein is CASSGRQGRYGYTF. Written as DNA, the CDR3 is TGTGCCAGCAGCGGGCGACAGGGAAGATATGGCTACACCTTC. This chain connects TRBV7-2 to TRBJ1-2, with TRBD1 matching over 7 bases. The CDR3 totals 14 residues. The V gene end was trimmed by 5 bases and the J gene end by 5 bases; junction bases not matched to a gene: 8. Germline values: CDR1 SGHTA, CDR2 FQGNSA.

The CDR3 nucleotides are TGTGCCAGCAGGTCGAGGGGACAGGGGGCACGAGAGACCCAGTACTTC. This translates into CASRSRGQGARETQYF. The rearrangement links TRBV27 to TRBJ2-5, with 12 bases matching TRBD1. Germline V gene lookup returns CDR1 MNHEY and CDR2 SMNVEV (reference sequence). CDR3 size: 16 residues. V lost 6 bases to trimming and J lost 4 bases; unmatched junction nucleotides: 9.

The CDR3 loop is CSVGGVRGHTDTQYF. CDR3 coding DNA: TGCAGCGTTGGCGGGGTGAGGGGCCACACAGATACGCAGTATTTT. The J gene is TRBJ2-3, the V gene TRBV29-1, with TRBD2 as a possible D gene (6 bases). V lost 4 bases and J lost 2, with 16 bases in between. The germline V gene encodes CDR1 SQVTM and CDR2 ANQGSEA. The CDR3 length is 15 residues.

This clone has a single count. At the DNA level, this CDR3 is encoded by other sequences in the same sample as well. This rearrangement joins TRBV5-6 to TRBJ1-4; D remains ambiguous. The V and J ends lost 0 bases and 5 bases respectively, with 11 bases between them. CDR1 is SGHDT and CDR2 is YYEEEE in the germline V gene. CDR3 size: 15 residues. CDR3 bases: TGTGCCAGCAGCTTGGCAGCGGGAAAAAATGAAAAACTGTTTTTT. It specifies CASSLAAGKNEKLFF.

This clone occurred once. The chain joins TRBV28 to TRBJ1-4; TRBD1 matches at 9 bases. The CDR3 length is 13 residues. J was trimmed by 8 bases and V by 7 bases; bases with no gene match: 5. Germline CDR1 and CDR2: MDHEN and SYDVKM. The CDR3 region has the DNA TGTGCCAGCATGGGACAGGGAAGGGAAAAACTGTTTTTT. Its translation: CASMGQGREKLFF.

This clone was counted once. This chain connects TRBV11-1 to TRBJ1-6; 7 positions agree with TRBD1. From germline, CDR1 is SGHAT and CDR2 FQDESV (reference sequence). The V and J ends lost 4 bases and 7 bases, in that order; junction bases with no gene match: 4. The CDR3 length is 14 residues. CDR3 sequence reads: CASSWGQKNSPLHF. In nucleotides, the CDR3 is TGTGCCAGCAGCTGGGGACAGAAAAATTCACCCCTCCACTTT.

The CDR3 DNA sequence: TGTGCCAGCAGCGTAGGGCGCAGCGGGACCGGGGAGCTGTTTTTT. Amino acid sequence: CASSVGRSGTGELFF. The chain uses TRBV9 and TRBJ2-2; TRBD2 might be the D (6 bases). The CDR3 consists of 15 residues. V was trimmed by 0 bases and J by 5 bases, leaving 11 bases between them. Germline CDR1 SGDLS, CDR2 YYNGEE. Looking up the rest from reference TRBV9 and TRBJ2-2 gives the full variable domain: DSGVTQTPKHLITATGQRVTLRCSPRSGDLSVYWYQQSLDQGLQFLIQYYNGEERAKGNILERFSAQQFPDLHSELNLSSLELGDSALYFCASSVGRSGTGELFFGEGSRLTVL.